What follows is one TCR beta chain and its context. Its antigen is unknown. The input lacks base qualities; no much larger clone sits a single base away. The data are from a study of blood T cells in healthy people across ages (dated by TCRdb to the mid-2010s). In the study overall: In model experiments, roughly one uniquely barcoded TCR beta cDNA molecule per two T cells was captured by template switching. The study measured age-related changes in TCR beta repertoire diversity using deep sequencing normalized with unique cDNA molecular identifiers. The donors were split into four age groups: young (average 16 years), middle-aged (over 35), aged (approximately 59) and long-lived (more than 80). To avoid experimental bias, donors of different ages were distributed randomly across sequencing lanes. Two additional independent replicas of 1 million unique cDNA reads from the same blood draw were analyzed for two donors (one aged 18 to 30 and one aged 80 or older). General study outcomes and caveats: Estimates of total diversity from one million sequenced T cells were regarded as lower bounds and underestimates. Compared with the aged group, the long-lived group had more naive CD4+ T cells, fewer expanded clones and increased TCR diversity, a pattern suggesting age selection. Bulk unsorted PBMC profiling prevented conclusive comparison of naive and antigen-experienced compartments. As age increased, observed TCR beta diversity per million T cells dropped in a roughly linear way, and a significant reduction was already evident by age about 40. Because donor CMV infection status was unknown, age-related changes in expanded clonotypes were potentially confounded. A strong correlation was found between observed TCR beta diversity and the percentage of naive T cells measured by flow cytometry.

The library relied on 5' RACE. The instrument was an Illumina HiSeq 2500. A second roughly 6 to 12 cycle PCR used a sample-barcoded 5' primer and a J-beta primer mix. A unique molecular identifier was introduced onto each TCR beta cDNA molecule by a template-switch 5' adaptor carrying 12 random nucleotides. Each sample yielded at least 3 million CDR3-containing paired-end reads. The Mint cDNA synthesis kit, primed by a TRBC-specific oligonucleotide, was used to synthesize first-strand cDNA from all RNA. Following uracil-DNA glycosylase treatment, all cDNA underwent a first 18-cycle PCR with the universal primers M1SS and BC2_uni_R. Under the source paper's analysis protocol: Each sample was normalized by randomly selecting 1 million high-quality reads, each carrying a distinct molecular identifier. Reads sharing molecular identifiers were discarded rather than binned into consensus sequences. MiTCR, with a Q25 quality threshold and the strictest error-elimination algorithm, was used for CDR3 identification, clonotype clustering and error correction. A nonparametric unseen species model using Euler transformation provided a lower-bound estimate of total TCR beta diversity. The public reads were reprocessed in TCRdb via fastp at Q25 and MiXCR, keeping in-frame beta chains. Each CDR3 protein gets just one entry, which takes the most common genes and DNA from the rows behind it. The authors' filters were not applied to this entry. The sample contains hundreds of thousands of distinct CDR3 sequences, more than 55% of them found a single time. The top ten clonotypes cover around 24% of the sample.

Taken from the germline V gene, the CDR1 and CDR2 loops are SGHRS and YFSETQ. Inclusive of the bounding cysteine and phenylalanine, the CDR3 is 16 residues long. The read is trimmed to its CDR3 DNA, 48 bases read in frame from base 1. V loses 6 bases at its end and J loses 3 bases; junction bases beyond the gene matches: 12. Donors were 39 systemically healthy Caucasian individuals from Russia aged roughly 6 to 100 years. About 10 milliliters of peripheral blood were drawn from each donor into EDTA-treated Vacutainer tubes. Ficoll-Paque density-gradient centrifugation was used to isolate PBMCs, with at least 7 million per sample. Total RNA was extracted from PBMCs with Trizol reagent, with at least 6 micrograms obtained per sample. Naive CD45RAhigh/CD27high T cell percentages were measured by flow cytometry on a PBMC aliquot from every donor.

This receptor was identified in a man aged 35-49 years in good health. Sequenced material: blood. The chain uses TRBV5-1 and TRBJ2-3; TRBD2 lines up with 8 middle nucleotides. The CDR3 amino acid sequence is: CASTRLSGGKTDTQYF. DNA sequence: TGCGCCAGCACCCGACTGAGCGGGGGTAAGACAGATACGCAGTATTTT.